This T cell receptor beta chain comes out of a study of blood T cell repertoires in COVID-19. Study-wide context: The United States, Italy and Spain provided the acute and convalescent COVID-19 samples. Nucleic acid was either cDNA or gDNA, and it came from T cells, B-cell-depleted T cells, or PBMCs.

The CDR3 has 16 residues. V lost 4 bases, J lost 1 base, and 6 bases stayed unmatched. Germline CDR1 LGHNA, CDR2 YSLEER. Sequenced by immunoSEQ multiplex PCR; TCRdb stores in-frame clones only, minus some. The sample holds about 250,000 clones, 70% to 90% seen once. The sample taken for sequencing was peripheral blood. The sequence was collected from a woman aged 30 to 39 with COVID-19, enrolled during active disease. J is TRBJ2-2 and V is TRBV4-3, with 7 bases matching TRBD2. DNA for the CDR3: TGCGCCAGCAGCCTAACCTCGGGGGGGAACACCGGGGAGCTGTTTTTT. This translates into CASSLTSGGNTGELFF.